This TCR beta chain came from a study of blood T cell repertoires in COVID-19. Study-wide background: Some COVID-19 samples were acute and others convalescent; all came from the United States, Italy and Spain. T cells, B-cell-depleted T cells, or PBMCs provided the cDNA or gDNA that served as material.

Original handling: Estimation of nucleated cell counts was performed using reference gene primer amplification. Using immunoSEQ multiplex PCR, the repertoire was profiled, and TCRdb retains in-frame clones only, with some absent. V, J and clone size are taken as reported in that table, and D and trimming were inferred from the DNA itself. There are some 160,000 clones in the sample; roughly three quarters occur only once, and around 4.4% lies in the top ten. Trimming took off 2 bases at V and 4 bases at J, with 11 bases between the two ends. Germline V gene sequence: CDR1 SEHNR, CDR2 FQNEAQ (reference sequence). The CDR3 contains 14 residues. This clone came up once.

Sequencing input: peripheral blood. The origin of this receptor is a man aged 60 to 75 with acute or convalescent COVID-19. J is TRBJ2-5 and V is TRBV7-9, with D maybe TRBD2 (6 bases). CDR3: CASSLIELAETQYF. As DNA, the CDR3 is TGTGCCAGCAGCTTAATCGAACTAGCAGAGACCCAGTACTTC.